The entry below describes one TCR beta chain. The data originate from a study of response to subunit inactivated influenza vaccine. Germline CDR1 reads DFQATT; CDR2 reads SNEGSKA (reference sequence). J gave up 3 bases and V 0 bases, and 6 bases lay outside the gene matches. CDR3 length: 15 residues. TCRdb fed the RT-PCR reads into MiXCR, producing one record per CDR3 protein. The repertoire has around 470,000 distinct CDR3 sequences, under 8.5% of them found once; the top ten carry around 13%. The sequences come from PBMCs from blood, collected about 23 months after vaccination. The genes are TRBV20-1 and TRBJ2-3, with TRBD2 identical over 7 bases. The clonotype was recovered from a man aged 50 to 75 who received an inactivated influenza vaccine. CDR3 loop: CSARDLLAATDTQYF. CDR3 sequence (DNA): TGCAGTGCTAGAGATCTCCTAGCGGCGACAGATACGCAGTATTTT.